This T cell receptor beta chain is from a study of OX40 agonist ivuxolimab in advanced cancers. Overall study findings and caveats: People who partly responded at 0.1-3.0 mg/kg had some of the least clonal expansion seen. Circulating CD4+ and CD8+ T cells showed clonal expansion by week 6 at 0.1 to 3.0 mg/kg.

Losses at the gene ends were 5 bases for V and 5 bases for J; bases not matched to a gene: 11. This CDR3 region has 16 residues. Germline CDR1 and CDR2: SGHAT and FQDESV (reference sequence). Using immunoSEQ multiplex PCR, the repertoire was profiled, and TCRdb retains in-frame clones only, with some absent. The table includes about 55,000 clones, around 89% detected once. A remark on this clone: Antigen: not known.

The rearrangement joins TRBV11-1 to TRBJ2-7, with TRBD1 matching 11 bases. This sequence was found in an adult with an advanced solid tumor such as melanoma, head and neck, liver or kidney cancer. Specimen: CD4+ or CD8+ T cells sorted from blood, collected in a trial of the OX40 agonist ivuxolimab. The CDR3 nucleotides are TGTGCCAGCAGCCTCCGTCCGGGACAGGGGGGCAACGAGCAGTACTTC. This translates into CASSLRPGQGGNEQYF. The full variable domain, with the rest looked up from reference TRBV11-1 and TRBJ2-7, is EAEVAQSPRYKITEKSQAVAFWCDPISGHATLYWYRQILGQGPELLVQFQDESVVDDSQLPKDRFSAERLKGVDSTLKIQPAELGDSAMYLCASSLRPGQGGNEQYFGPGTRLTVT.